These T cell receptor beta chains were read from a single sample in a study of T-cell reconstitution after alpha-beta-depleted transplantation in children. TCRdb redid the calling of the PCR reads with MiXCR, one entry per CDR3 protein. The sample holds fewer than 130,000 distinct CDR3 sequences, approximately 10% seen once. Source: PBMCs from the stem cell graft donor, taken from the stem cell graft. These receptors were obtained from a human donor who donated a stem cell graft to a child with acute lymphoblastic leukemia. Both conserved end residues are part of each CDR3. The D gene is left open where the match is weak. Clone sizes are shown as once, few, many, or a class for an expanded clone.

D gene | J gene | clone size | V gene | CDR3 DNA | CDR3 protein
- | TRBJ1-5 | many | TRBV6-1 | TGTGCCAGCATGGCGGATTATCAGCCCCAGCATTTT | CASMADYQPQHF
- | TRBJ2-2 | few | TRBV19 | TGTGCCAGTAGGTCAGGCGGGATGCAATCCGGGGAGCTGTTTTTT | CASRSGGMQSGELFF
- | TRBJ2-2 | many | TRBV9 | TGTGCCAGCAGCCCTTACATGGGCTCCGGGGAGCTGTTTTTT | CASSPYMGSGELFF
- | TRBJ2-3 | once | TRBV6-5 | TGTGCCAGCAGTTACCCGGCAAACACAGATACGCAGTATTTT | CASSYPANTDTQYF
- | TRBJ1-1 | many | TRBV5-5 | TGTGCCAGCAGCTTTACAGGGAACACTGAAGCTTTCTTT | CASSFTGNTEAFF
TRBD1 | TRBJ1-4 | many | TRBV12-3/TRBV12-4 | TGTGCCAGCAGCGGGACAGGGGGAAATGAAAAACTGTTTTTT | CASSGTGGNEKLFF
TRBD2 | TRBJ2-3 | many | TRBV5-5 | TGTGCCAGCAGCCCCGGGACTAGCATAGTAACAGATACGCAGTATTTT | CASSPGTSIVTDTQYF
- | TRBJ1-5 | many | TRBV20-1 | TGCAGTGCTAGGAACCGGGACATCCCCATTTACGGCAATCAGCCCCAGCATTTT | CSARNRDIPIYGNQPQHF
- | TRBJ2-1 | many | TRBV7-2 | TGTGCCAGCAGCTTAAGGCTTAGTAACGAGCAGTTCTTC | CASSLRLSNEQFF
TRBD1 | TRBJ2-3 | many | TRBV7-2 | TGTGCCAGCAGCCAAGGGGACAGGGGGATAATCACAGATACGCAGTATTTT | CASSQGDRGIITDTQYF